A selection of T cell receptor beta chains follows, all from one sample in a study of shared clonotypes between healthy human individuals. Produced via immunoSEQ multiplex PCR; TCRdb's table is partial and in-frame only. The table records roughly 2.5 million clones, more than 90% of them present only once. Source material: naive CD4+ T cells sorted from blood. All receptors derive from a man aged 18 to 35 in good health. CDR3s leave out the opening cysteine and the closing phenylalanine or tryptophan.

J gene: TRBJ2-7
V gene: TRBV5-1
CDR3 protein: ASSWTGDRDGEQY

J gene: TRBJ2-2
V gene: TRBV5-1
CDR3 protein: ASSLSGGGATGELF

J gene: TRBJ2-7
V gene: TRBV5-1
CDR3 protein: ASSPDRGSSYEQY

J gene: TRBJ2-3
V gene: TRBV7-6
CDR3 protein: ASSLVAGGTDTQY

J gene: NA
V gene: TRBV6-5
CDR3 protein: ASSSTGDEQY

J gene: TRBJ1-4
V gene: TRBV18
CDR3 protein: ASSPLDSNEKLF

J gene: TRBJ2-7
V gene: TRBV2
CDR3 protein: ASQTGGRNEQY

J gene: TRBJ2-2
V gene: TRBV4-1
CDR3 protein: ASSQESAANTGELF

J gene: TRBJ2-4
V gene: TRBV13
CDR3 protein: ASSLRGQGFKNIQY

J gene: TRBJ1-1
V gene: TRBV7-3
CDR3 protein: ASSTGGPNTEAF

J gene: TRBJ2-3
V gene: TRBV7-3
CDR3 protein: ASSPGTGRTDTQY

J gene: TRBJ2-5
V gene: TRBV18
CDR3 protein: ASSPGQEQETQY

J gene: TRBJ1-3
V gene: TRBV23-1
CDR3 protein: ASSQPLSCSGNTIY

J gene: TRBJ1-4
V gene: TRBV18
CDR3 protein: ASSGDRLEANEKLF

J gene: TRBJ1-3
V gene: TRBV2
CDR3 protein: ASRPDSGNTIY

J gene: TRBJ1-3
V gene: TRBV7-8
CDR3 protein: ASTLRRQGLVDSGNTIY